Each of the 20 T cell receptor beta chains below was sequenced from the same sample in a study of cytomegalovirus exposure and HLA in healthy donors (dated by TCRdb to the late 2010s). Library creation used the immunoSEQ multiplex PCR assay. What TCRdb holds here is the immuneACCESS table cut down to in-frame rearrangements. Part of the clones is not present; checked against another copy, under half of the missing clones reflect an unresolved V gene, and the others are unexplained. Recorded for this sample are some 180,000 clones; around 86% of them occurred a single time. The ten top clones hold roughly 6.6% of the sample. The sample comprised PBMCs. The receptors come from a man aged 25 to 40 in good health and CMV-seropositive.

The chain uses TRBV28 and TRBJ2-3, with D possibly TRBD1 on 6 matching bases. CDR1 MDHEN and CDR2 SYDVKM come from the germline V gene. This CDR3 has 14 amino acids. Between the trimmed V and J ends, which lost 8 bases and 4 bases, there was a span of 16 bases. The CDR3 loop reads CASGLDSGADTQYF. In DNA form, the CDR3 reads TGTGCCAGCGGACTGGACAGTGGGGCAGATACGCAGTATTTT.

The J gene is TRBJ1-2, the V gene TRBV18; D is uncertain. The CDR3 totals 19 residues. Trimming took off 8 bases at V and 0 bases at J, with 28 bases between the two ends. CDR1 KGHSH and CDR2 LQKENI come from the germline V gene. CDR3 nucleotide sequence: TGTGCCAGCCAAAGAGACCTAACGTCCCAACAATATTCTAACTATGGCTACACCTTC. Translating gives CASQRDLTSQQYSNYGYTF.

The V call is TRBV25-1, the J call TRBJ2-6, with 8 bases lining up with TRBD2. The CDR3 runs 15 residues. With 10 bases clipped from V and 3 bases from J, the junction kept 8 bases outside the gene matches. Germline V gives CDR1 MGHDK, CDR2 SYGVNS. The DNA for the CDR3 is TGTGCCACGGAGCGGGAGATTGGTGGGGCCAACGTCCTGACTTTC. The encoded protein is CATEREIGGANVLTF.

The chain couples TRBV19 to TRBJ2-7; tentatively, D is TRBD1 (5 bases). This CDR3 contains 15 residues. Per germline, CDR1 LNHDA and CDR2 SQIVND (reference sequence). V lost 0 bases to trimming and J lost 2 bases, with 11 bases between them. The CDR3: CASSIDDSRPYEQYF. In nucleotides, the CDR3 is TGTGCCAGTAGTATAGATGACAGTCGCCCCTACGAGCAGTACTTC. The whole variable domain, remainder taken from reference TRBV19 and TRBJ2-7, is DGGITQSPKYLFRKEGQNVTLSCEQNLNHDAMYWYRQDPGQGLRLIYYSQIVNDFQKGDIAEGYSVSREKKESFPLTVTSAQKNPTAFYLCASSIDDSRPYEQYFGPGTRLTVT.

The gene calls are TRBV30 and TRBJ2-2, with D uncertain. There are 13 residues in the CDR3. Per germline, CDR1 GTSNPN and CDR2 SVGIG (reference sequence). CDR3 amino acids: CVSSPQITGELFF. The DNA of the CDR3 is TGTGTCTCGTCGCCACAGATCACCGGGGAGCTGTTTTTT.

The rearrangement uses TRBV10-3 and TRBJ1-2; a possible D gene is TRBD1 (6 bases). The CDR3 runs to 14 residues. The V and J ends lost 4 bases and 4 bases respectively, with 13 bases between them. Germline CDR1 and CDR2: ENHRY and SYGVKD. The CDR3 sequence is CAISAADRVYGYTF. The CDR3 nucleotides read TGTGCCATCAGTGCCGCGGACAGAGTCTATGGCTACACCTTC.

The chain joins TRBV11-3 to TRBJ1-2; D possibly corresponds to TRBD1 (5 bases). CDR3 length equals 16 residues. Germline V CDR1 and CDR2: SGHNT, YENEEA. V was pared by 5 bases and J by 8 bases, with 24 bases between. The chain's CDR3 is CASSLGGGPTKGGYTF. The CDR3 DNA reads TGTGCCAGCAGCCTGGGGGGAGGCCCGACTAAGGGGGGCTACACCTTC.

The rearrangement links TRBV5-6 to TRBJ2-2; weak D call: TRBD1 (6 bases). The V gene lost 3 bases and the J gene lost 3 bases, with 9 bases spanning the gap. Germline CDR1 is SGHDT and CDR2 is YYEEEE. CDR3 length equals 14 residues. In nucleotides, the CDR3 is TGTGCCAGCAGCTGGGACACGGACACCGGGGAGCTGTTTTTT. Residues: CASSWDTDTGELFF.

The CDR3 DNA reads TGTGCCAGCAGTTTCGGTGTGTTCTACGAGCAGTACTTC. Its translation is CASSFGVFYEQYF. The chain carries TRBV27 and TRBJ2-7; no definite D call. Looked up from germline, CDR1 is MNHEY and CDR2 is SMNVEV (reference sequence). This CDR3 contains 13 residues. V gave up 3 bases and J gave up 3 bases, with 9 bases separating them.

The V call is TRBV4-2, the J call TRBJ2-3; 9 bases line up with TRBD1. The CDR3 length is 18 residues. Germline lookup yields CDR1 LGHNA and CDR2 YNFKEQ. Losses at the gene ends were 3 bases for V and 2 bases for J; bases not matched to a gene: 12. The CDR3 sequence: CASSHAIMGQGFTDTQYF. CDR3 DNA sequence: TGTGCCAGCAGCCATGCTATAATGGGACAGGGATTCACAGATACGCAGTATTTT.

The V call is TRBV5-4, the J call TRBJ1-2; weak D call: TRBD1 (5 bases). V was shortened by 4 bases and J by 0 bases, with 7 bases between the two germline ends. This CDR3 region has 13 residues. Germline CDR1 reads SGHNT; CDR2 reads YYREEE (reference sequence). In DNA, the CDR3 is TGTGCCAGCAGCCAGGGCACTAACTATGGCTACACCTTC. It translates to CASSQGTNYGYTF.

The table lists this clone with a count of one. This chain connects TRBV4-3 to TRBJ2-7, with 8 bases that match TRBD1. J was trimmed by 3 bases and V by 4 bases; bases with no gene match: 5. The CDR3 runs to 14 residues. Germline V gives CDR1 LGHNA, CDR2 YSLEER. CDR3 DNA: TGCGCCAGCAGCCCCGGGACAGGATACTACGAGCAGTACTTC. Translation gives CASSPGTGYYEQYF.

Notes on this clone: It is unclear where the CDR3 begins or ends on the DNA, so no DNA is shown, and the CDR3 is as TCRdb lists it. The rearrangement links TRBV28 to TRBJ1-5. The germline V gene has CDR1 MDHEN and CDR2 SYDVKM. Ends included, the CDR3 has 11 residues. The CDR3 region is CASSTSDAQHF.

The chain links TRBV6-5 to TRBJ2-1; 9 bases map to TRBD1. This CDR3 region has 16 residues. The junction had 6 bases not matched to a gene; V was cut back by 0 bases and J by 6 bases. Germline CDR1 MNHEY, CDR2 SVGAGI. The DNA for the CDR3 is TGTGCCAGCAGTTACTCGAGGGACAGGGCTTCCAATGAGCAGTTCTTC. Its protein product is CASSYSRDRASNEQFF.

The gene calls are TRBV27 and TRBJ2-7; D not certain. This CDR3 contains 13 residues. Trimming left V 6 bases short and J 1 base short, with 10 bases between. The germline gives CDR1 MNHEY, CDR2 SMNVEV (reference sequence). CDR3 sequence: CASRPLGSYEQYF. In nucleotides, the CDR3 is TGTGCCAGCAGGCCCCTAGGGTCCTACGAGCAGTACTTC.

V and J are TRBV4-3 and TRBJ1-5; no definite D call. Per germline, CDR1 LGHNA and CDR2 YSLEER. Trimming cost V 3 bases and J 3 bases, with 6 bases left between them. CDR3 length equals 13 residues. CDR3 DNA sequence: TGCGCCAGCAGCCAGGGATACAATCAGCCCCAGCATTTT. Its translation is CASSQGYNQPQHF.

In the case of this clone: An end of the junction does not agree with germline; a read error may underlie this. The rearrangement joins TRBV7-7 to TRBJ2-5; D might be TRBD2 (6 bases). This CDR3 comprises 13 residues. CDR1 is SSHAT and CDR2 is FNYEAQ in the germline V gene (reference sequence). The CDR3 nucleotides read TGTGCTAGCAGCCTGGGACTTCAAGAGACCCAGTACTTC. Translating gives CASSLGLQETQYF.

The chain employs TRBV10-3 and TRBJ1-2; TRBD1 might be the D (5 bases). Germline V gene lookup returns CDR1 ENHRY and CDR2 SYGVKD. This CDR3 has 15 residues. Trimming removed 0 bases from V and 2 bases from J, with 10 bases in between. CDR3 in amino acids: CAISESLQDNYGYTF. The CDR3 DNA sequence: TGTGCCATCAGTGAGTCTTTACAGGACAACTATGGCTACACCTTC.

The V and J genes are TRBV5-6 and TRBJ2-3; 9 nucleotides match TRBD1. CDR3 length equals 15 residues. With V trimmed by 2 bases and J by 4 bases, 5 bases remained unmatched. Looked up from germline, CDR1 is SGHDT and CDR2 is YYEEEE. As DNA, the CDR3 is TGTGCCAGCAGCTTTTGGGACAGGGTTCCAGATACGCAGTATTTT. This encodes CASSFWDRVPDTQYF.

The chain couples TRBV7-9 to TRBJ2-7; 9 nucleotides agree with TRBD2. Germline V gives CDR1 SEHNR, CDR2 FQNEAQ (reference sequence). CDR3 length: 16 amino acids. V trimming: 1 base; J trimming: 2 bases; junction bases outside the gene matches: 6. The CDR3: CASSLGIAGVTYEQYF. CDR3 in DNA: TGTGCCAGCAGCTTAGGTATAGCGGGGGTCACCTACGAGCAGTACTTC.